One and the same sample provided the 20 T cell receptor beta chains below, sequenced in a study of a mutant IDH1 vaccine in newly diagnosed glioma. Profiling relied on immunoSEQ multiplex PCR, and the TCRdb table lists in-frame clones only, not all of them. The profile shows about 23,000 clones, roughly 84% of them singletons. Antigens for these TCRs are unknown. Time point here: week 47, end of study. With topical imiquimod, each dose of the vaccine consisted of 300 ug of mutant IDH1 20-mer peptide. Sample: PBMCs, taken from a glioma patient whose treatment included an IDH1 peptide vaccine. These receptors came from a man between 40 and 49 years old with glioma.

The V gene is TRBV9, the J gene TRBJ2-7; the match to TRBD1 covers 10 bases. Germline lookup yields CDR1 SGDLS and CDR2 YYNGEE. V dropped 0 bases and J dropped 7; count of bases not matched to a gene: 7. There are 15 residues in the CDR3. CDR3 region: CASSVEGQGLGEQYF. The CDR3 DNA follows: TGTGCCAGCAGCGTAGAGGGACAGGGGCTGGGGGAGCAGTACTTC.

The chain has TRBV2 and TRBJ2-1; D is possibly TRBD1 (7 bases). Germline lookup yields CDR1 SNHLY and CDR2 FYNNEI. V lost 5 bases and J 14 bases, leaving 16 bases between the germline ends. The CDR3 runs 12 residues. The CDR3 loop is CASSQLGGGKFF. CDR3 sequence (DNA): TGTGCCAGCAGTCAACTAGGGGGCGGGAAGTTCTTC.

The chain has TRBV4-3 and TRBJ2-3, with D possibly matching TRBD1 (5 bases). The CDR3 is 14 amino acids. V lost 4 bases to trimming and J lost 7 bases, with 15 bases between them. CDR1 is LGHNA and CDR2 is YSLEER in the germline V gene. The CDR3 protein is CASSPQVQGYTQYF. CDR3 DNA: TGCGCCAGCAGCCCCCAAGTCCAGGGATATACGCAGTATTTT.

The rearrangement uses TRBV9 and TRBJ1-5, with a possible D match to TRBD1 (5 bases). This CDR3 comprises 14 residues. Trimming stripped 4 bases from V and 3 bases from J, with 11 bases between. The germline V gene has CDR1 SGDLS and CDR2 YYNGEE. CDR3 bases: TGTGCCAGCAGCCTGGGGACGGCCAATCAGCCCCAGCATTTT. This sequence encodes CASSLGTANQPQHF. The full variable domain, completed using reference TRBV9 and TRBJ1-5, is DSGVTQTPKHLITATGQRVTLRCSPRSGDLSVYWYQQSLDQGLQFLIQYYNGEERAKGNILERFSAQQFPDLHSELNLSSLELGDSALYFCASSLGTANQPQHFGDGTRLSIL.

The V call is TRBV2, the J call TRBJ2-1, with D possibly being TRBD1 (6 bases). The length of the CDR3 is 14 residues. Germline CDR1 is SNHLY and CDR2 is FYNNEI. V lost 8 bases to trimming and J lost 0 bases, with 11 bases between them. The CDR3 sequence: CASSRDTSYNEQFF. In DNA, the CDR3 is TGTGCCAGCTCCCGGGACACCTCCTACAATGAGCAGTTCTTC.

The chain carries TRBV5-1 and TRBJ2-2; D is perhaps TRBD2 (6 bases). Germline CDR1 reads SGHRS; CDR2 reads YFSETQ. The V and J ends lost 0 bases and 7 bases respectively, with 16 bases between them. The CDR3 loop spans 16 amino acids. CDR3 DNA sequence: TGCGCCAGCAGCTTGGTCGGTGGAGGGGTAGGCGGGGAGCTGTTTTTT. It translates to CASSLVGGGVGGELFF.

The genes are TRBV5-1 and TRBJ2-1, with D tentatively TRBD2 (6 bases). Trimming removed 2 bases at V and 5 bases at J, with 11 bases between. The length of the CDR3 is 14 residues. Germline values: CDR1 SGHRS, CDR2 YFSETQ. The CDR3 region is CASSLGDLNNEQFF. In DNA, the CDR3 is TGCGCCAGCAGCTTAGGGGACTTAAACAATGAGCAGTTCTTC.

This chain uses TRBV6-1 with TRBJ1-1; D gene uncertain. V was shortened by 3 bases and J by 0 bases, with 11 bases between the two germline ends. Germline values: CDR1 MNHNS, CDR2 SASEGT. This CDR3 is built from 15 residues. The CDR3 region is CASSDPRGVNTEAFF. The CDR3 DNA sequence: TGTGCCAGCAGTGACCCCCGGGGTGTGAACACTGAAGCTTTCTTT.

This chain joins TRBV19 and TRBJ1-3, with D maybe TRBD1 (6 bases). CDR1 and CDR2 from the germline V gene are LNHDA and SQIVND (reference sequence). This CDR3 has 15 residues. The germline V and J ends were trimmed by 6 bases and 0 bases, with 12 bases remaining between them. CDR3 bases: TGTGCCAGTAGCGTCAGGGGACTCTCTGGAAACACCATATATTTT. Translation gives CASSVRGLSGNTIYF.

The chain links TRBV2 to TRBJ1-1, with 12 nucleotides matching TRBD1. Germline V lookup: CDR1 SNHLY, CDR2 FYNNEI. V trimming: 8 bases; J trimming: 5 bases; junction bases outside the gene matches: 6. The CDR3 is made up of 14 amino acids. The CDR3 here is CASEGQGAGTEAFF. CDR3 DNA: TGTGCCAGCGAGGGACAGGGGGCAGGAACTGAAGCTTTCTTT.

This sequence joins TRBV5-1 and TRBJ2-5; 9 bases are a match to TRBD2. The CDR3 is 14 residues long. The germline V gene has CDR1 SGHRS and CDR2 YFSETQ. The V segment lost 4 bases and the J segment 7 bases; nucleotides outside the gene matches: 8. The chain's CDR3 is CASSQVAGEGTQYF. The CDR3 bases are TGCGCCAGCAGCCAAGTAGCGGGAGAGGGGACCCAGTACTTC.

The V gene is TRBV6-5, the J gene TRBJ1-1; 7 bases agree with TRBD1. Germline trimming cut 6 bases from V and 8 bases from J; bases unmatched to any gene: 15. Germline CDR1 reads MNHEY; CDR2 reads SVGAGI. The CDR3 runs to 15 residues. CDR3 sequence: CASRTPTGAGGEAFF. The CDR3 DNA reads as TGTGCCAGCAGGACCCCTACAGGGGCGGGTGGGGAAGCTTTCTTT.

This clone occurred a few times. The genes are TRBV5-1 and TRBJ2-2; 9 nucleotides match TRBD1. The junction had 4 bases not matched to a gene; V was cut back by 3 bases and J by 4 bases. CDR3 length: 15 residues. Germline CDR1 SGHRS, CDR2 YFSETQ. Here the CDR3 reads CASSYRTGATGELFF. The CDR3 DNA reads as TGCGCCAGCAGCTACCGGACAGGGGCCACCGGGGAGCTGTTTTTT.

CDR3 sequence reads: CASSPPDEQYF. CDR3 nucleotide sequence: TGCGCCAGCAGCCCCCCGGACGAGCAGTACTTC. The chain uses TRBV5-1 and TRBJ2-7, with D unresolved. This CDR3 has 11 amino acids. The germline CDR1 and CDR2 sequences are SGHRS and YFSETQ. Trimming removed 4 bases at V and 5 bases at J, with 7 bases between.

This clone was seen a few times. DNA of the CDR3: TGTGCCACCCGTCAGCCCCAGCATTTT. Its protein is CATRQPQHF. The rearrangement uses TRBV9 and TRBJ1-5, with D unresolved. This CDR3 contains 9 residues. The ends were cut back, 9 bases at V and 6 bases at J, with 4 bases in the middle. The germline gives CDR1 SGDLS, CDR2 YYNGEE.

The chain uses TRBV7-6 and TRBJ2-5; 7 bases align to TRBD2. The CDR3 is made up of 14 amino acids. Germline V gene data show CDR1 as SGHVS and CDR2 as FNYEAQ. V lost 3 bases and J lost 1; bases outside the gene matches: 2. This CDR3 is CASSFREGQETQYF. Written as DNA, the CDR3 is TGTGCCAGCAGCTTTAGGGAGGGCCAAGAGACCCAGTACTTC.

This clone has just a few counts. V gene TRBV9 combines with J gene TRBJ1-1, with unresolved D. Germline CDR1 and CDR2: SGDLS and YYNGEE. The CDR3 is made up of 14 amino acids. Trimming stripped 0 bases from V and 3 bases from J, with 9 bases between. The CDR3 DNA reads as TGTGCCAGCAGCGTAGGGGCAGGTTACACTGAAGCTTTCTTT. Residues: CASSVGAGYTEAFF.

This clone was counted once. The chain combines TRBV6-5 with TRBJ1-3; TRBD1 might be the D (5 bases). Trimming cost V 6 bases and J 8 bases, with 14 bases left between them. Germline loops: CDR1 MNHEY, CDR2 SVGAGI. The CDR3 extends over 13 amino acids. CDR3 in amino acids: CASRPPLGDTIYF. The CDR3 DNA reads as TGTGCCAGCAGGCCTCCATTGGGGGACACCATATATTTT.

J is TRBJ2-7 and V is TRBV18, with 7 bases aligning to TRBD1. Germline loops: CDR1 KGHSH, CDR2 LQKENI. This CDR3 is 15 amino acids long. The junction had 9 bases not matched to a gene; V was cut back by 0 bases and J by 7 bases. The CDR3 loop reads CASSPPTGATGEQYF. The CDR3 region has the DNA TGTGCCAGCTCACCACCCACAGGGGCGACGGGAGAGCAGTACTTC.

In this sample, this clone is medium-sized. The CDR3 DNA is TGTGCCAGCTCACAGACAGAGTCCTACGAGCAGTACTTC. This codes for CASSQTESYEQYF. V is TRBV18 and J is TRBJ2-7; weak D call: TRBD1 (5 bases). V lost 4 bases to trimming and J lost 1 base, with 8 bases between them. Germline CDR1 is KGHSH and CDR2 is LQKENI. The CDR3 contains 13 residues.